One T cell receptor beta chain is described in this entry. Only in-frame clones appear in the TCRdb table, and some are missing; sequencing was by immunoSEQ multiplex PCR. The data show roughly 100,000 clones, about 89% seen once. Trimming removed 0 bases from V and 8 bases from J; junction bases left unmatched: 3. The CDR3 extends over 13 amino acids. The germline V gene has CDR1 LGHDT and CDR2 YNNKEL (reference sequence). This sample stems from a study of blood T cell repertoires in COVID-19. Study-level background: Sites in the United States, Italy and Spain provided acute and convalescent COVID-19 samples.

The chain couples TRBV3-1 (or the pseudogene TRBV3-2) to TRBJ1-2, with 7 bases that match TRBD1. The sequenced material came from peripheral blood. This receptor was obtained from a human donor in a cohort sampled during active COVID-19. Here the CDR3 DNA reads TGTGCCAGCAGCCAAGATCAGGGGGGAGGCTACACCTTC. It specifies CASSQDQGGGYTF.